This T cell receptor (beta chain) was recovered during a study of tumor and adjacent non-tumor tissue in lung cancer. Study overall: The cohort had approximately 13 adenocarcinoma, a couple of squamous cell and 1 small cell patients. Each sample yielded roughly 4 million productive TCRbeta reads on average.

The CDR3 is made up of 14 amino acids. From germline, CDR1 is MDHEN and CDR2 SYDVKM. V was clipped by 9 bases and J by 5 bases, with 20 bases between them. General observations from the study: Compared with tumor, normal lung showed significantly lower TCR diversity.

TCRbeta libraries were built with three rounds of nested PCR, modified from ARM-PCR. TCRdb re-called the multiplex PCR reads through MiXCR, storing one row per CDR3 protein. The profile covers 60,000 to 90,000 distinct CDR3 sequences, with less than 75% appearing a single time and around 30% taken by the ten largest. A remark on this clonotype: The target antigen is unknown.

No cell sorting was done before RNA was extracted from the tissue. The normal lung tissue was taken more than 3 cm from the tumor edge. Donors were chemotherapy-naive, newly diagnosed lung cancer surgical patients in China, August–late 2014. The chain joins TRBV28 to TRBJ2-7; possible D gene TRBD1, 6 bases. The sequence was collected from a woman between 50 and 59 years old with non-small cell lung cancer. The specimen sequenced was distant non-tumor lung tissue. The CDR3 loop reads CASTQTGTWNEQYF. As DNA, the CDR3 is TGTGCCAGTACCCAAACCGGGACATGGAACGAGCAGTACTTC.